This passage covers 32 T cell receptor beta chains from one sample sequenced in a study of blood T cell repertoires in COVID-19. Assay used: immunoSEQ multiplex PCR; TCRdb lists only in-frame clones, some missing. The repertoire holds about 100,000 clones, with 85% to 90% as singletons. The sequencing input was peripheral blood. The receptors derive from a human donor in a cohort sampled during active COVID-19.

The rearrangement uses TRBV5-5 and TRBJ2-5, with 7 bases that match TRBD1. CDR3 length: 16 amino acids. Germline CDR1 SGHKS, CDR2 YYEKEE (reference sequence). V was pared by 4 bases and J by 3 bases, with 12 bases of the junction left unmatched. The CDR3 bases are TGTGCCAGCAGCCTGCTGGTGAGACAGGGAAAAGAGACCCAGTACTTC. Residues: CASSLLVRQGKETQYF.

This clone has a single count. The rearrangement links TRBV4-1 to TRBJ2-6, with 8 bases fitting TRBD1. Germline trimming cut 5 bases from V and 0 bases from J; bases unmatched to any gene: 6. Germline V gene lookup returns CDR1 MGHRA and CDR2 YSYEKL. CDR3 length equals 17 residues. The CDR3 bases are TGCGCCAGCAGCACTAACGACAGGGGCTCTGGGGCCAACGTCCTGACTTTC. Encoded protein: CASSTNDRGSGANVLTF.

V and J are TRBV9 and TRBJ2-7; 9 bases are shared with TRBD2. This CDR3 has 16 residues. J gave up 0 bases and V 3 bases, and 7 bases lay outside the gene matches. CDR1 and CDR2 (germline): SGDLS, YYNGEE. This CDR3 is CASSASAGGSSYEQYF. The CDR3, as DNA: TGTGCCAGCAGCGCATCAGCGGGGGGCAGCTCCTACGAGCAGTACTTC.

The chain combines TRBV6-6 with TRBJ1-5, with a possible D match to TRBD1 (6 bases). CDR3 length equals 13 residues. Trimming pared 6 bases from V and 3 bases from J, leaving 9 bases between. Germline-derived CDR1 and CDR2 are MNHNY and SVGAGI (reference sequence). This chain's CDR3 is CASSRDNNQPQHF. For the CDR3, the DNA is TGTGCCAGCAGCAGGGACAACAATCAGCCCCAGCATTTT.

V and J are TRBV7-8 and TRBJ2-3; D is perhaps TRBD1 (5 bases). The CDR3 is 17 amino acids. Germline CDR1 and CDR2: SGHVS and FQNEAQ. The germline V and J ends were trimmed by 1 base and 2 bases, with 16 bases remaining between them. The CDR3 region is CASSLGTGFYYTDTQYF. In DNA, the CDR3 is TGTGCCAGCAGCTTAGGCACAGGATTTTACTACACAGATACGCAGTATTTT.

The chain recombines TRBV12-3 or TRBV12-4 with TRBJ2-7; D unclear. The CDR3 sequence is 11 residues long. The V end lost 8 bases, the J end lost 7 bases, and 12 bases lay between the germline ends. The chain's CDR3 is CASGELREQYF. The CDR3 region has the DNA TGTGCCAGCGGAGAATTGCGGGAGCAGTACTTC.

This chain links TRBV30 with TRBJ1-5; the D gene is possibly TRBD1 (6 bases). The CDR3 is 14 amino acids. Per germline, CDR1 GTSNPN and CDR2 SVGIG (reference sequence). Trimming pared 6 bases from V and 1 base from J, leaving 13 bases between. Here the CDR3 reads CACNTGTSNQPQHF. The CDR3 bases are TGTGCCTGTAATACAGGGACAAGCAATCAGCCCCAGCATTTT. Based on the CDR3 plus reference TRBV30 and TRBJ1-5, the full variable domain is SQTIHQWPATLVQPVGSPLSLECTVEGTSNPNLYWYRQAAGRGLQLLFYSVGIGQISSEVPQNLSASRPQDRQFILSSKKLLLSDSGFYLCACNTGTSNQPQHFGDGTRLSIL.

This chain joins TRBV5-5 and TRBJ2-2; D may be TRBD2 (6 bases). Germline CDR1 reads SGHKS; CDR2 reads YYEKEE (reference sequence). The CDR3 contains 15 residues. Between the trimmed V and J ends, which lost 4 bases and 4 bases, there was a span of 14 bases. CDR3 in amino acids: CASSPSSVPTGELFF. For the CDR3, the DNA is TGTGCCAGCAGCCCCTCTAGCGTCCCCACCGGGGAGCTGTTTTTT.

The chain's CDR3 is CASSQFREQFF. CDR3 bases: TGTGCCAGCAGCCAGTTTCGGGAGCAGTTCTTC. J is TRBJ2-1 and V is TRBV14; D is unresolved. This CDR3 region has 11 residues. V was cut by 3 bases and J by 10 bases, with 7 bases left in between. Germline V gene sequence: CDR1 SGHDN, CDR2 FVKESK.

This chain uses TRBV15 with TRBJ1-1, with 9 bases aligning to TRBD1. The germline V gene encodes CDR1 LNHNV and CDR2 YYDKDF (reference sequence). V was pared by 4 bases and J by 1 base, with 1 base of the junction left unmatched. This CDR3 is 14 amino acids long. The CDR3 DNA is TGTGCCACCAGCACGGGACAGGGGAACACTGAAGCTTTCTTT. This translates into CATSTGQGNTEAFF.

CDR3 region: CASSLTGLAGGRVEQFF. The CDR3 region has the DNA TGCGCCAGCAGCCTGACCGGGCTAGCGGGGGGACGGGTGGAGCAGTTCTTC. The rearrangement joins TRBV5-1 to TRBJ2-1, with 11 nucleotides matching TRBD2. From germline, CDR1 is SGHRS and CDR2 YFSETQ. The CDR3 has 17 amino acids. Germline trimming cut 4 bases from V and 10 bases from J; bases unmatched to any gene: 16.

The chain employs TRBV11-2 and TRBJ2-7; 11 bases are a match to TRBD2. With 6 bases clipped from V and 3 bases from J, the junction kept 4 bases outside the gene matches. Germline CDR1 reads SGHAT; CDR2 reads FQNNGV. The CDR3 consists of 14 residues. This CDR3 is CASRIAGGGYEQYF. CDR3 bases: TGTGCCAGCAGAATAGCGGGAGGGGGCTACGAGCAGTACTTC.

The J gene is TRBJ2-7, the V gene TRBV5-1; tentative D call: TRBD2 (6 bases). Germline CDR1 reads SGHRS; CDR2 reads YFSETQ. Trimming left V 2 bases short and J 4 bases short, with 16 bases between. This CDR3 region has 15 residues. Here the CDR3 DNA reads TGCGCCAGCAGCTTCGAGCGGGCCACGATTTACGAGCAGTACTTC. Translating it yields CASSFERATIYEQYF.

V gene TRBV28 combines with J gene TRBJ2-7, with D perhaps TRBD1 (5 bases). V was cut by 6 bases and J by 0 bases, with 12 bases left in between. The CDR3 contains 14 residues. Per the germline V gene, CDR1 is MDHEN and CDR2 is SYDVKM. The CDR3 loop reads CASSPGQISYEQYF. For the CDR3, the DNA is TGTGCCAGCAGCCCCGGACAAATCTCCTACGAGCAGTACTTC. Based on the CDR3 plus reference TRBV28 and TRBJ2-7, the full variable domain is DVKVTQSSRYLVKRTGEKVFLECVQDMDHENMFWYRQDPGLGLRLIYFSYDVKMKEKGDIPEGYSVSREKKERFSLILESASTNQTSMYLCASSPGQISYEQYFGPGTRLTVT.

The chain joins TRBV6-2 or TRBV6-3 to TRBJ1-5; possibly TRBD1 for D (5 bases). The CDR3 sequence is 15 residues long. Between the trimmed V and J ends, which lost 3 bases and 1 base, there was a span of 10 bases. Germline lookup yields CDR1 MNHEY and CDR2 SVGEGT. CDR3 bases: TGTGCCAGCAGTTATCATCCAGGGAGCAATCAGCCCCAGCATTTT. It is translated as CASSYHPGSNQPQHF.

CDR3 DNA sequence: TGTGCCAGCAGCTTAGGTTTACGGACATTAGTATTAGATACGCAGTATTTT. This encodes CASSLGLRTLVLDTQYF. The chain combines TRBV7-2 with TRBJ2-3, with D possibly being TRBD1 (5 bases). The V end lost 1 base, the J end lost 5 bases, and 19 bases lay between the germline ends. There are 17 residues in the CDR3. The V gene's germline CDR1 is SGHTA and CDR2 FQGNSA.

The chain combines TRBV19 with TRBJ2-3, with 7 bases fitting TRBD1. V lost 9 bases, J lost 2 bases, and 8 bases stayed unmatched. The V gene's germline CDR1 is LNHDA and CDR2 SQIVND (reference sequence). The CDR3 has 14 amino acids. DNA for the CDR3: TGTGCCAGCTCACAGGGACAGAACACAGATACGCAGTATTTT. Its translation is CASSQGQNTDTQYF.

The V and J genes are TRBV6-5 and TRBJ1-5, with D possibly TRBD1 on 5 matching bases. Germline-derived CDR1 and CDR2 are MNHEY and SVGAGI. Trimming left V 5 bases short and J 5 bases short, with 16 bases between. This CDR3 spans 15 amino acids. The CDR3 sequence is CASSTGEEGHQPQHF. The CDR3 DNA reads TGTGCCAGCAGTACGGGGGAGGAGGGACATCAGCCCCAGCATTTT.

CDR3 DNA: TGTGCCAGCAGTGGGACTAGCGGCTACAATGAGCAGTTCTTC. Its translation is CASSGTSGYNEQFF. The chain employs TRBV2 and TRBJ2-1; 10 bases map to TRBD2. V lost 4 bases to trimming and J lost 3 bases; unmatched junction nucleotides: 0. The germline CDR1 and CDR2 sequences are SNHLY and FYNNEI. This CDR3 region has 14 residues.

This chain connects TRBV7-6 to TRBJ2-7; a possible D gene is TRBD2 (7 bases). Germline V gene lookup returns CDR1 SGHVS and CDR2 FNYEAQ. The CDR3 has 15 amino acids. Deletions cut 4 bases from V and 3 bases from J, with 16 bases between. The DNA for the CDR3 is TGTGCCAGCAGCTCAAGGGGGGGTCTACGCTACGAGCAGTACTTC. Amino acids: CASSSRGGLRYEQYF.

The chain joins TRBV2 to TRBJ1-5, with 7 nucleotides matching TRBD1. The CDR3 has 14 amino acids. Germline V gene data show CDR1 as SNHLY and CDR2 as FYNNEI. J was trimmed by 0 bases and V by 7 bases; bases with no gene match: 3. The CDR3 loop is CASTDRYSNQPQHF. The CDR3 nucleotides read TGTGCCAGCACGGACAGGTATAGCAATCAGCCCCAGCATTTT.

The J gene is TRBJ2-7, the V gene TRBV6-5, with 10 bases matching TRBD1. The CDR3 contains 15 residues. V trimming: 6 bases; J trimming: 4 bases; junction bases outside the gene matches: 9. Germline V gene lookup returns CDR1 MNHEY and CDR2 SVGAGI. The CDR3 is CASSAPGQGLYEQYF. In nucleotides, the CDR3 is TGTGCCAGCAGCGCCCCGGGACAGGGGTTATACGAGCAGTACTTC.

V and J are TRBV6-5 and TRBJ2-6; 8 nucleotides agree with TRBD1. This CDR3 has 15 residues. CDR1 is MNHEY and CDR2 is SVGAGI in the germline V gene. V lost 5 bases and J lost 1; bases outside the gene matches: 1. CDR3 bases: TGTGCCAGCAGTCAGGGGGCGTCTGGGGCCAACGTCCTGACTTTC. Its protein product is CASSQGASGANVLTF.

The rearrangement joins TRBV27 to TRBJ2-4; 9 bases map to TRBD1. The V and J ends lost 6 bases and 0 bases, in that order; junction bases with no gene match: 12. This CDR3 region has 18 residues. From germline, CDR1 is MNHEY and CDR2 SMNVEV (reference sequence). CDR3 region: CASRRQGVTNLAKNIQYF. In DNA form, the CDR3 reads TGTGCCAGCAGGAGACAGGGGGTAACAAACCTAGCCAAAAACATTCAGTACTTC.

V is TRBV28 and J is TRBJ2-5, with TRBD1 identical over 10 bases. V was pared by 6 bases and J by 2 bases, with 6 bases of the junction left unmatched. Per the germline V gene, CDR1 is MDHEN and CDR2 is SYDVKM. The CDR3 loop spans 15 amino acids. The CDR3, as DNA: TGTGCCAGCAGGTCCTGGGGACAGGGGCAAGAGACCCAGTACTTC. It is translated as CASRSWGQGQETQYF.

J is TRBJ1-2 and V is TRBV4-1, with TRBD1 as a possible D gene (5 bases). The CDR3 is made up of 14 amino acids. V lost 3 bases and J 6 bases, leaving 14 bases between the germline ends. Germline V gene sequence: CDR1 MGHRA, CDR2 YSYEKL. CDR3 nucleotide sequence: TGCGCCAGCAGCCAGAGGGTTGGGGGGAATGGCTACACCTTC. As protein: CASSQRVGGNGYTF.

The chain combines TRBV3-1 (or the pseudogene TRBV3-2) with TRBJ2-7; D may be TRBD1 (5 bases). From germline, CDR1 is LGHDT and CDR2 YNNKEL (reference sequence). The ends were cut back, 2 bases at V and 1 base at J, with 12 bases in the middle. The CDR3 has 15 residues. CDR3 bases: TGTGCCAGCAGCCAATCCCCCAAGGGGTCCTACGAGCAGTACTTC. Translated: CASSQSPKGSYEQYF.

This chain connects TRBV6-5 to TRBJ2-3, with 7 positions matching TRBD1. The junction had 5 bases not matched to a gene; V was cut back by 4 bases and J by 4 bases. The CDR3 runs to 14 residues. CDR1 and CDR2 from the germline V gene are MNHEY and SVGAGI. CDR3 sequence: CASSSATGPDTQYF. CDR3 DNA sequence: TGTGCCAGCAGTTCCGCGACAGGGCCAGATACGCAGTATTTT.

V is TRBV6-5 and J is TRBJ2-4; the D is unclear. V shed 8 bases and J shed 0 bases, with 8 bases lying between them. Germline V gene data show CDR1 as MNHEY and CDR2 as SVGAGI. This CDR3 has 13 amino acids. The CDR3 nucleotides are TGTGCCAGCTCCCTGAGAGCCAAAAACATTCAGTACTTC. Translated, it gives CASSLRAKNIQYF.

The rearrangement joins TRBV4-2 to TRBJ2-3, with 7 bases lining up with TRBD1. V gave up 4 bases and J gave up 3 bases; unmatched junction bases: 7. Germline V gene lookup returns CDR1 LGHNA and CDR2 YNFKEQ. This CDR3 has 15 amino acids. The CDR3, as DNA: TGTGCCAGCAGCCGCGCCGGGACAGAAACAGATACGCAGTATTTT. As protein: CASSRAGTETDTQYF.

As DNA, the CDR3 is TGTGCCAGCAGCAGTCACCGGGACAGTCAGCAGCCCCAGCATTTT. It is translated as CASSSHRDSQQPQHF. The chain recombines TRBV7-2 with TRBJ1-5; 7 bases are a match to TRBD1. The CDR3 extends over 15 amino acids. With V trimmed by 5 bases and J by 7 bases, 11 bases remained unmatched. Germline V lookup: CDR1 SGHTA, CDR2 FQGNSA.

The genes are TRBV19 and TRBJ2-1; D is unclear. The germline V and J ends were trimmed by 4 bases and 9 bases, with 19 bases remaining between them. Per the germline V gene, CDR1 is LNHDA and CDR2 is SQIVND (reference sequence). The CDR3 covers 15 residues. In DNA, the CDR3 is TGTGCCAGTAGTAAAAGGTCGGGTCAGTTCGGTGAGCAGTTCTTC. Translation gives CASSKRSGQFGEQFF. The full variable domain, its missing parts supplied by reference TRBV19 and TRBJ2-1, is DGGITQSPKYLFRKEGQNVTLSCEQNLNHDAMYWYRQDPGQGLRLIYYSQIVNDFQKGDIAEGYSVSREKKESFPLTVTSAQKNPTAFYLCASSKRSGQFGEQFFGPGTRLTVL.